This TCR beta chain was observed in a study of blood T cell repertoires in COVID-19. Study information: Both acute and convalescent COVID-19 samples were obtained from the United States, Italy and Spain. T cells, B-cell-depleted T cells, or PBMCs supplied cDNA or gDNA.

The CDR3 is made up of 15 amino acids. V lost 4 bases to trimming and J lost 5 bases, with 15 bases between them. The germline V gene encodes CDR1 SGHDT and CDR2 YYEEEE. The authors' processing: Reference gene primer amplification gave nucleated cell count estimates. Repertoires were generated with immunoSEQ multiplex PCR, while TCRdb's copy carries only in-frame clones and drops some. Clonal size and the V and J genes are those of that table, whereas D and trimming came from the DNA. The sample holds 80,000 to 100,000 clones, roughly 90% seen once. Sequencing was carried out using peripheral blood. The V gene is TRBV5-6, the J gene TRBJ2-2; tentative D call: TRBD2 (5 bases). The TCR originated in a human donor with active COVID-19. The donor label of this sample is uncertain. CDR3: CASSPGGLMTGELFF. The DNA for the CDR3 is TGTGCCAGCAGCCCAGGCGGGTTAATGACCGGGGAGCTGTTTTTT.